This entry features one T cell receptor beta chain sequence. Germline CDR1 is LNHDA and CDR2 is SQIVND (reference sequence). Trimming took 0 bases from V and 6 from J, leaving 12 bases between them. The CDR3 runs to 15 residues. Extracted RNA was reverse transcribed, and the resulting cDNA served as sequencing template. Data came from immunoSEQ multiplex PCR; TCRdb stores just in-frame clones and leaves some out. Of about 200,000 clones in the sample, roughly two fifths are singletons; the top ten hold around 0.48%. This sample was taken from a study of CD8+ T cells in alopecia areata. Treatment described: oral pan-JAK inhibitor, 5-10 mg twice daily.

The receptor was derived from a human donor with alopecia areata. The source was CD4+ T cells sorted from blood, collected at approximately week 30, from a patient treated with tofacitinib. The V gene is TRBV19, the J gene TRBJ1-5; D may be TRBD1 (5 bases). CDR3 in amino acids: CASSIDRGNSQPQHF. The CDR3 DNA reads as TGTGCCAGTAGTATAGATCGGGGGAATAGTCAGCCCCAGCATTTT.